Listed below are T cell receptor beta chains from one sample, sequenced in a study of identical twins. TCRdb called the 5' RACE reads again in MiXCR, with one record for every CDR3 protein. Of about 530,000 distinct CDR3 sequences listed, around 20% are singletons. The data also belong to a second study, concerning yellow fever vaccine responses in identical twins.

The sequencing sample was made of CD4+ T cells sorted from blood. Receptor source: a woman aged 18-30 years in good health. Each CDR3 is given without its conserved first and last residue. D genes are given only for firm matches.

SAGIGGAHNEQF | TRBJ2-1 | TRBD2 | TRBV29-1 | 12
ASGLLRESGHKNIQY | TRBJ2-4 | - | TRBV12-5 | 15
ASSGQGLAANIQY | TRBJ2-4 | TRBD2 | TRBV25-1 | 13
ASKIGTTQETQY | TRBJ2-5 | - | TRBV2 | 12
ASSQDRLAGTLVTDTQY | TRBJ2-3 | TRBD2 | TRBV4-2 | 17
ASSQLQGLPEQF | TRBJ2-1 | - | TRBV4-2 | 12
ASSNGQGLSGYT | TRBJ1-2 | TRBD1 | TRBV5-1 | 12
ATRDTSTPLGGGAETQY | TRBJ2-5 | TRBD2 | TRBV15 | 17
SARDPSLAHSTDTQY | TRBJ2-3 | - | TRBV20-1 | 15
SASSSGKGYQETQY | TRBJ2-5 | TRBD2 | TRBV20-1 | 14
ASSLSDRNEKLF | TRBJ1-4 | - | TRBV11-2 | 12
ASSYGAGAGNEQF | TRBJ2-1 | TRBD2 | TRBV6-5 | 13
ASSYSGGRAEAF | TRBJ1-1 | - | TRBV6-5 | 12
AISHTGELF | TRBJ2-2 | - | TRBV10-3 | 9
SARDQSVEQF | TRBJ2-1 | - | TRBV20-1 | 10
SAPGASFNEQF | TRBJ2-1 | - | TRBV20-1 | 11
ASSPTPSGEQF | TRBJ2-1 | - | TRBV3-1 | 11
ASSEGPASTDTQY | TRBJ2-3 | - | TRBV25-1 | 13
ASSPALNTGELF | TRBJ2-2 | - | TRBV5-1 | 12
SGQRQGKGELF | TRBJ2-2 | TRBD1 | TRBV20-1 | 11
ASSVMGANTGELF | TRBJ2-2 | - | TRBV12-3/TRBV12-4 | 13
ASSFEGNSPLH | TRBJ1-6 | - | TRBV7-8 | 11